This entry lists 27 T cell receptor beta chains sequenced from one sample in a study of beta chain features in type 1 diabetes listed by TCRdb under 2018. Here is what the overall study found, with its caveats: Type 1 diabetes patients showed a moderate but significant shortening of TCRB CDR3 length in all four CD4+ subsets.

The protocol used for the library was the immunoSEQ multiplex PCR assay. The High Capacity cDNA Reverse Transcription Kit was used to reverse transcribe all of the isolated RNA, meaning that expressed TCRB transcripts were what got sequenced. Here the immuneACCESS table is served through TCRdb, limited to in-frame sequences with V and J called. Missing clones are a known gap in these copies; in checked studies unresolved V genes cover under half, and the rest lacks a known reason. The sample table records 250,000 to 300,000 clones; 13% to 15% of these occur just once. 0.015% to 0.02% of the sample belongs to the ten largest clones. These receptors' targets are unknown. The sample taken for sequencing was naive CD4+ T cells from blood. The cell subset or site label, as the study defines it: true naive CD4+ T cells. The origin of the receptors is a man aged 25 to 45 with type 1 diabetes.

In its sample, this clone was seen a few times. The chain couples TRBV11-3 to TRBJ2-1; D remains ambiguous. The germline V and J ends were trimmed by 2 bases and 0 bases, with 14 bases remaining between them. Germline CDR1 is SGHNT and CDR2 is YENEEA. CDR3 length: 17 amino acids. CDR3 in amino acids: CASSLTFGFNSYNEQFF. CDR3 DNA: TGTGCCAGCAGCTTAACGTTCGGTTTCAACTCCTACAATGAGCAGTTCTTC.

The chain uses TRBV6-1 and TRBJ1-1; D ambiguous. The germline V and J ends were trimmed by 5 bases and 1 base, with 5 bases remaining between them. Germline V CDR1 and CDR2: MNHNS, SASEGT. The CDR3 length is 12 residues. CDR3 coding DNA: TGTGCCAGCAGTCGACAGAACACTGAAGCTTTCTTT. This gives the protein CASSRQNTEAFF.

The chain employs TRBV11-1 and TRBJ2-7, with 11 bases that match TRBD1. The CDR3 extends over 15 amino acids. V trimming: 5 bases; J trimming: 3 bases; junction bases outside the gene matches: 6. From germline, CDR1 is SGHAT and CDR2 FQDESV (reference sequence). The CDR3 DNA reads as TGTGCCAGCAGCGCGAGGACAGGGGGCCTCTACGAGCAGTACTTC. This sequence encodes CASSARTGGLYEQYF.

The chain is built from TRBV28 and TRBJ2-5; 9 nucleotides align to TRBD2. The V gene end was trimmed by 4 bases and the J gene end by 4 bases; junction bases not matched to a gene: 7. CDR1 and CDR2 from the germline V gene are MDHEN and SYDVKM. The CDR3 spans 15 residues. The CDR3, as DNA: TGTGCCAGCAGTTCCCCGACTAGCGGAGGAGAGACCCAGTACTTC. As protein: CASSSPTSGGETQYF.

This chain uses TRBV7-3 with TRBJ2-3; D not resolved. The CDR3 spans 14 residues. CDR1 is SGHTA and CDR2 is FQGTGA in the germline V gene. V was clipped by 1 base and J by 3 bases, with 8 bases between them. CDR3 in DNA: TGTGCCAGCAGCTTAAGAGGCCCGACAGATACGCAGTATTTT. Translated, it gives CASSLRGPTDTQYF.

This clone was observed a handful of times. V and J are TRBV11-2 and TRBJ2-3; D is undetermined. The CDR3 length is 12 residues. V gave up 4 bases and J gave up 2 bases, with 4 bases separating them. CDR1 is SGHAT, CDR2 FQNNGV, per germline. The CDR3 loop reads CASSSSTDTQYF. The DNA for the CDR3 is TGTGCCAGCAGCTCTTCCACAGATACGCAGTATTTT. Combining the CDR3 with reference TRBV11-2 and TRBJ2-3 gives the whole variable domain EAGVAQSPRYKIIEKRQSVAFWCNPISGHATLYWYQQILGQGPKLLIQFQNNGVVDDSQLPKDRFSAERLKGVDSTLKIQPAKLEDSAVYLCASSSSTDTQYFGPGTRLTVL.

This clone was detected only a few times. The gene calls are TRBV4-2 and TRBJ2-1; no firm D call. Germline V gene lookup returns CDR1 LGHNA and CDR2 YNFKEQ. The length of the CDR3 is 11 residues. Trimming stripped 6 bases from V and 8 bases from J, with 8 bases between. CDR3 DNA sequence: TGTGCCAGCAGAACCCGGGATGAGCAGTTCTTC. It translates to CASRTRDEQFF.

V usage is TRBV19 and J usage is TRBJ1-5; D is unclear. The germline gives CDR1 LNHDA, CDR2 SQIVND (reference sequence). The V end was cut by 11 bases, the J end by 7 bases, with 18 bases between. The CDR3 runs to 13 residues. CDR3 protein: CASSTVEGQPQHF. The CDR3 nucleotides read TGTGCCTCCTCGACTGTCGAAGGCCAGCCCCAGCATTTT.

Written as DNA, the CDR3 is TGTGCCAGCAGCACGGGACAGGGACAGGAAAAACTGTTTTTT. Protein: CASSTGQGQEKLFF. J is TRBJ1-4 and V is TRBV7-9, with 9 bases lining up with TRBD1. The CDR3 is 14 amino acids. Germline CDR1 SEHNR, CDR2 FQNEAQ (reference sequence). Trimming cost V 5 bases and J 8 bases; bases outside gene matches: 6.

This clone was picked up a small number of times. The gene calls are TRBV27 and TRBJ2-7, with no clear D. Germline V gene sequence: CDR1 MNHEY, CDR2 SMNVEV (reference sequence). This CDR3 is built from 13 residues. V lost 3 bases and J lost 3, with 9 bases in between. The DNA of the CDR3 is TGTGCCAGCAGTTTTAGCTCGCGCTACGAGCAGTACTTC. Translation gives CASSFSSRYEQYF.

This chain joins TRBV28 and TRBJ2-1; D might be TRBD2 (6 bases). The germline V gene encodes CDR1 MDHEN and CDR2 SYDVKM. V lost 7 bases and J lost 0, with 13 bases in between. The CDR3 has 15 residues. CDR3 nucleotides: TGTGCCAGCACCTTAGACGGGAGCTCCTACAATGAGCAGTTCTTC. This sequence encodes CASTLDGSSYNEQFF.

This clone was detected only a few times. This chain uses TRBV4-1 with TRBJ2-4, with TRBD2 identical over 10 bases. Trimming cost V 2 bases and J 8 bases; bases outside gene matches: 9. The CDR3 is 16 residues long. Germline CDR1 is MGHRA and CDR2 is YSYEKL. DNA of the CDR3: TGCGCCAGCAGCCAAAATTTAGCGGGAGGAGAGTACATTCAGTACTTC. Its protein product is CASSQNLAGGEYIQYF.

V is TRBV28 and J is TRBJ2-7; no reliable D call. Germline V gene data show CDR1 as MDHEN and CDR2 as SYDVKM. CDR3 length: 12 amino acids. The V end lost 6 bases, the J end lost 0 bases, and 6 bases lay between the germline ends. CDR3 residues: CASRRSSYEQYF. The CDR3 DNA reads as TGTGCCAGCAGGAGGAGCTCCTACGAGCAGTACTTC. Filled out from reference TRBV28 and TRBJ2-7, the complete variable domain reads DVKVTQSSRYLVKRTGEKVFLECVQDMDHENMFWYRQDPGLGLRLIYFSYDVKMKEKGDIPEGYSVSREKKERFSLILESASTNQTSMYLCASRRSSYEQYFGPGTRLTVT.

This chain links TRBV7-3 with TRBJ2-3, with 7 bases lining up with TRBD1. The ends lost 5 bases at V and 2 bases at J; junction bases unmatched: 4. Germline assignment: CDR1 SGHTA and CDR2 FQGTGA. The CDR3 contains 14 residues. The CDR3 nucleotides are TGTGCCAGCAGCCAGGGGGTCTCCACAGATACGCAGTATTTT. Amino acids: CASSQGVSTDTQYF. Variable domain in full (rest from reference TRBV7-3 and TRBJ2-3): GAGVSQTPSNKVTEKGKYVELRCDPISGHTALYWYRQSLGQGPEFLIYFQGTGAADDSGLPNDRFFAVRPEGSVSTLKIQRTERGDSAVYLCASSQGVSTDTQYFGPGTRLTVL.

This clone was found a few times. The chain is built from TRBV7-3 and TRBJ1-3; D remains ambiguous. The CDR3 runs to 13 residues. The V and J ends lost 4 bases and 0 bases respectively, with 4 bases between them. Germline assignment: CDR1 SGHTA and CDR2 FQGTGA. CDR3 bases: TGTGCCAGCAGCTCTCCCTCTGGAAACACCATATATTTT. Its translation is CASSSPSGNTIYF.

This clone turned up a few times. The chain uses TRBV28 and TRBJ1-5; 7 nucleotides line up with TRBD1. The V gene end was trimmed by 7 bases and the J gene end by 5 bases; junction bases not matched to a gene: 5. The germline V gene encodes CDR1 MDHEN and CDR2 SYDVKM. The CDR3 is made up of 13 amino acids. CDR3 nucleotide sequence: TGTGCCAGCACAACAACAGGGGATCAGCCCCAGCATTTT. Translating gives CASTTTGDQPQHF.

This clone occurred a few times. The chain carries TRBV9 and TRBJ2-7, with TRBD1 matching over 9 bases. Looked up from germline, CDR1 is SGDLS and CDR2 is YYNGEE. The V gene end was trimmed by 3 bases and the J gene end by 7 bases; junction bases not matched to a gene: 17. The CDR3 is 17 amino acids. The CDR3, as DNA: TGTGCCAGCAGCGAGGCTCCTCCCGGGACAGGGTCGGGAGAGCAGTACTTC. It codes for CASSEAPPGTGSGEQYF.

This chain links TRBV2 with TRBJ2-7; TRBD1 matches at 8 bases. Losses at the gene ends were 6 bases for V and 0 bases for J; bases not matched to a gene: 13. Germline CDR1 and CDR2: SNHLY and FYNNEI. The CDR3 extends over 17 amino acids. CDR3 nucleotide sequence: TGTGCCAGCAGCCAAAGACCGGGACAGGATGTCTCCTACGAGCAGTACTTC. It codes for CASSQRPGQDVSYEQYF.

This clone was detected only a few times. The CDR3: CASSLTGVTYEQYF. The CDR3 DNA sequence: TGTGCCAGCAGCCTTACCGGAGTCACCTACGAGCAGTACTTC. The rearrangement uses TRBV28 and TRBJ2-7, with D unclear. Germline CDR1 MDHEN, CDR2 SYDVKM. The CDR3 covers 14 residues. The V end was cut by 6 bases, the J end by 2 bases, with 14 bases between. The whole variable domain, remainder taken from reference TRBV28 and TRBJ2-7, is DVKVTQSSRYLVKRTGEKVFLECVQDMDHENMFWYRQDPGLGLRLIYFSYDVKMKEKGDIPEGYSVSREKKERFSLILESASTNQTSMYLCASSLTGVTYEQYFGPGTRLTVT.

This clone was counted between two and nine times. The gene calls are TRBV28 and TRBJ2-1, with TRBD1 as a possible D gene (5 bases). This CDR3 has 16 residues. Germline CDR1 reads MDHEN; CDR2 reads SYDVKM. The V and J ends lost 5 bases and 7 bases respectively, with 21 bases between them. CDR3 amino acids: CASSPPGAGSWNEQFF. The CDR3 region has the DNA TGTGCCAGCAGTCCTCCTGGGGCCGGTAGCTGGAATGAGCAGTTCTTC.

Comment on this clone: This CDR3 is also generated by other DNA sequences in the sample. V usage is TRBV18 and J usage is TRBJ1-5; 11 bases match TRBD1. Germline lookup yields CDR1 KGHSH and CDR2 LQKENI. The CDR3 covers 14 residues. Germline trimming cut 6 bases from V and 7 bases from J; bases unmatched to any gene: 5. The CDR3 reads CASSPGQGGQPQHF. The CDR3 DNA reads TGTGCCAGCTCTCCGGGACAGGGGGGCCAGCCCCAGCATTTT.

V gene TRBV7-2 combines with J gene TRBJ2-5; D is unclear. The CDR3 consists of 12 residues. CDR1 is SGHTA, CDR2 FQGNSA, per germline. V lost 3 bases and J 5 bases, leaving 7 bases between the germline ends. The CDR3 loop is CASSFSRETQYF. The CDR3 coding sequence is TGTGCCAGCAGCTTCTCTCGGGAGACCCAGTACTTC.

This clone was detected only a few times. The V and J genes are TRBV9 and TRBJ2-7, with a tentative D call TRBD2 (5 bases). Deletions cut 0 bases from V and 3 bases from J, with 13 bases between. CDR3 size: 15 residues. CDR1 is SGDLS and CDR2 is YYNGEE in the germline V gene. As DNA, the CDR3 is TGTGCCAGCAGCGTAGCACCGTCCGGAGGCTACGAGCAGTACTTC. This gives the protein CASSVAPSGGYEQYF.

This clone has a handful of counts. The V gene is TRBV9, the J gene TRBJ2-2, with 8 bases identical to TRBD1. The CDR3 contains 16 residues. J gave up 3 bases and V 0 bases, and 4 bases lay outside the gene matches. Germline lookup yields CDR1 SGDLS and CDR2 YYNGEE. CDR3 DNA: TGTGCCAGCAGCGTAGCTGCGGGACAGGACACCGGGGAGCTGTTTTTT. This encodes CASSVAAGQDTGELFF.

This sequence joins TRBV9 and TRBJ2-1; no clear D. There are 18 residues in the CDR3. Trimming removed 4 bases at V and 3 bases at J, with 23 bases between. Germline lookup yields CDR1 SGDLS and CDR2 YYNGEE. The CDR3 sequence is CASSSFGGSSVYYNEQFF. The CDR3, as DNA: TGTGCCAGCAGCAGTTTCGGTGGTTCCTCTGTGTACTACAATGAGCAGTTCTTC. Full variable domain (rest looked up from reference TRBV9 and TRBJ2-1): DSGVTQTPKHLITATGQRVTLRCSPRSGDLSVYWYQQSLDQGLQFLIQYYNGEERAKGNILERFSAQQFPDLHSELNLSSLELGDSALYFCASSSFGGSSVYYNEQFFGPGTRLTVL.

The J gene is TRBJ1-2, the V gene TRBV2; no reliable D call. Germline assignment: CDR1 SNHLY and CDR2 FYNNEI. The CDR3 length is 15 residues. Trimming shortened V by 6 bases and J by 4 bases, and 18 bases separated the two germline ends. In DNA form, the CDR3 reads TGTGCCAGCAGCACCCCTGCGGCGGCGCCCTATGGCTACACCTTC. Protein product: CASSTPAAAPYGYTF.

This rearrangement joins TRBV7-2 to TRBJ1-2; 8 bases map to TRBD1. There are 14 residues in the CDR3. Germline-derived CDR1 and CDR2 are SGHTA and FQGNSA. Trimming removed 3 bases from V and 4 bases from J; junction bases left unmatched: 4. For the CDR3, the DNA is TGTGCCAGCAGCTTTCAGGGGGCCGGCTATGGCTACACCTTC. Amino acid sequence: CASSFQGAGYGYTF.